These T cell receptor beta chains were read from a single sample in a study of PD-L1 blockade in urothelial cancer. The table came from immunoSEQ multiplex PCR; TCRdb's copy has only in-frame clones and leaves some out. The repertoire has about 51,000 clones, approximately 86% of them found once; the top ten carry 16%. Specimen: PBMCs, collected around atezolizumab (anti-PD-L1) treatment. These receptors all stem from a man aged 55 to 70 with urothelial cancer. The CDR3 runs from the conserved cysteine through the conserved F or W. A D gene is named only where the DNA matches it firmly. Size is stated for part of the rows, as once, few or many counts, or as a class when the clone is expanded.

size: -
D: TRBD2
J: TRBJ2-7
V: TRBV5-1
DNA: TGCGCCAGCAGCTTGCGAGGTCGACTAGCGGGGAAGAACGAGCAGTACTTC
CDR3: CASSLRGRLAGKNEQYF

size: -
D: -
J: TRBJ1-5
V: TRBV10-3
DNA: TGTGCCATCAGTGAGGCCCGGGGGATCGACAATCAGCCCCAGCATTTT
CDR3: CAISEARGIDNQPQHF

size: -
D: -
J: TRBJ2-5
V: TRBV7-9
DNA: TGTGCCAGCAGCCATCATAGCGGCCAAGAGACCCAGTACTTC
CDR3: CASSHHSGQETQYF

size: -
D: TRBD1
J: TRBJ2-3
V: TRBV5-8
DNA: TGTGCCAGCAGCAAGGGACAGTTAGTCCCCACAGATACGCAGTATTTT
CDR3: CASSKGQLVPTDTQYF

size: -
D: -
J: TRBJ1-5
V: TRBV2
DNA: TGTGCCAGCGCGAGAAGTCGCAATCAGCCCCAGCATTTT
CDR3: CASARSRNQPQHF

size: -
D: TRBD2
J: TRBJ2-6
V: TRBV7-2
DNA: TGTGCCAGCAGCTTGGGCGGGAGGGTTGCTGGGGCCAACGTCCTGACTTTC
CDR3: CASSLGGRVAGANVLTF

size: -
D: -
J: TRBJ2-7
V: TRBV7-8
DNA: TGTGCCAGCAGCTTAGCGGGGGCCACCCGGCCCTTTCAGCAGTACTTC
CDR3: CASSLAGATRPFQQYF

size: -
D: -
J: TRBJ1-2
V: TRBV15
DNA: TGTGCCACCAGCAGAGCCCCAGGGCCGGGTGTAAATGGCTACACCTTC
CDR3: CATSRAPGPGVNGYTF

size: -
D: -
J: TRBJ2-7
V: TRBV7-7
DNA: TGTGCTAGCAGCTTAACAGGAGAGCAGTACTTC
CDR3: CASSLTGEQYF

size: -
D: TRBD1
J: TRBJ1-5
V: TRBV2
DNA: TGTGCCAGCAGTGAGTTCTCAGGGGGTTATCAGCCCCAGCATTTT
CDR3: CASSEFSGGYQPQHF

size: -
D: TRBD2
J: TRBJ2-2
V: TRBV4-2
DNA: TGTGCCAGCAGCCAAGAAGCGGGGGAGGAGCTGTTTTTT
CDR3: CASSQEAGEELFF

size: few
D: -
J: TRBJ1-2
V: TRBV5-1
DNA: TGCGCCAGCAGCGCGGAAACCAACTATGGCTACACCTTC
CDR3: CASSAETNYGYTF

size: -
D: TRBD1
J: TRBJ1-2
V: TRBV4-3
DNA: TGCGCCAGCAGCCAGGGGACAGGATTTGGCTATGGCTACACCTTC
CDR3: CASSQGTGFGYGYTF

size: -
D: -
J: TRBJ2-3
V: TRBV2
DNA: TGTGCCAGCAGTGCCTGGGCTGGCACAGATACGCAGTATTTT
CDR3: CASSAWAGTDTQYF

size: -
D: TRBD1
J: TRBJ2-5
V: TRBV2
DNA: TGTGCCAGCAGCCGGGACAGGCAAGAGACCCAGTACTTC
CDR3: CASSRDRQETQYF

size: -
D: TRBD2
J: TRBJ2-3
V: TRBV7-7
DNA: TGTGCTAGCAGCCCGGGACTAGCCGGAGGAAGTGAGCCGCAGTATTTT
CDR3: CASSPGLAGGSEPQYF

size: -
D: TRBD2
J: TRBJ2-7
V: TRBV30
DNA: TGTGCCTGGGGAAAAGGACTAGCGGGAGTCTACGAGCAGTACTTC
CDR3: CAWGKGLAGVYEQYF

size: once
D: TRBD2
J: TRBJ2-3
V: TRBV7-3
DNA: TGTGCCAGCAGCCCATCCGCTAGCGGGTACGCCACAGATACGCAGTATTTT
CDR3: CASSPSASGYATDTQYF

size: -
D: TRBD1
J: TRBJ1-1
V: TRBV30
DNA: TGTGCCTGGAGTTCGGGACAGGCGAACACTGAAGCTTTCTTT
CDR3: CAWSSGQANTEAFF

size: -
D: -
J: TRBJ2-7
V: TRBV2
DNA: TGTGCCAGCAGTGTCATGTTCGAGCAGTACTTC
CDR3: CASSVMFEQYF

size: once
D: TRBD1
J: TRBJ1-1
V: TRBV18
DNA: TGTGCCAGCTCAGAAACAGGGGTGAGGACTGAAGCTTTCTTT
CDR3: CASSETGVRTEAFF

size: few
D: TRBD1
J: TRBJ2-2
V: TRBV2
DNA: TGTGCCAGCACCCCGCAGATGACAGGGCAGACCGGGGAGCTGTTTTTT
CDR3: CASTPQMTGQTGELFF

size: -
D: -
J: TRBJ1-1
V: TRBV7-3
DNA: TGTGCCAGCTCCCGGGGGAAGGGTGGTGAAGCTTTCTTT
CDR3: CASSRGKGGEAFF

size: medium-sized
D: -
J: TRBJ2-2
V: TRBV15
DNA: TGTGCCACCAGAGGGAGAGGGAGACTAGACCCCGGGGAGCTGTTTTTT
CDR3: CATRGRGRLDPGELFF

size: -
D: TRBD1
J: TRBJ2-1
V: TRBV7-9
DNA: TGTGCCAGCAGGCCGCCGGGACAGGTCTACAATGAGCAGTTCTTC
CDR3: CASRPPGQVYNEQFF

size: -
D: -
J: TRBJ1-3
V: TRBV6-5
DNA: TGTGCCAGCAGTTACTCGAGACTCCTCTCTGGAAACACCATATATTTT
CDR3: CASSYSRLLSGNTIYF

size: -
D: TRBD1
J: TRBJ1-2
V: TRBV30
DNA: TGTGCCTGGAGTTACCGGGACAGAGCCGCTCGACCCTATGGCTACACCTTC
CDR3: CAWSYRDRAARPYGYTF

size: -
D: TRBD1
J: TRBJ2-3
V: TRBV11-2
DNA: TGTGCCAGCAGCAGGACAGGGGGCCGGGATACGCAGTATTTT
CDR3: CASSRTGGRDTQYF

size: once
D: TRBD2
J: TRBJ2-5
V: TRBV28
DNA: TGTGCCAGCAGTGCGGGACTAGCGAGGCAAGAGACCCAGTACTTC
CDR3: CASSAGLARQETQYF

size: -
D: TRBD2
J: TRBJ2-7
V: TRBV27
DNA: TGTGCCAGCAGTTTCAGCGGGGGGTTAAAAAAGTACTTC
CDR3: CASSFSGGLKKYF

size: -
D: TRBD1
J: TRBJ2-7
V: TRBV19
DNA: TGTGCCAGTAGTTTCGACAGGGGGGACGAGCAGTACTTC
CDR3: CASSFDRGDEQYF

size: -
D: -
J: TRBJ2-7
V: TRBV11-1
DNA: TGTGCCAGCAGCTTACGAGACACCCCGGCTTACGAGCAGTACTTC
CDR3: CASSLRDTPAYEQYF

size: -
D: TRBD1
J: TRBJ2-5
V: TRBV28
DNA: TGTGCCAGTGGACAGGGGATGTCGGAGACCCAGTACTTC
CDR3: CASGQGMSETQYF

size: -
D: -
J: TRBJ2-7
V: TRBV30
DNA: TGTGCCTTGCGACAGGAGGACACCTACGAGCAGTACTTC
CDR3: CALRQEDTYEQYF

size: -
D: TRBD1
J: TRBJ2-1
V: TRBV15
DNA: TGTGCCACCAGCAGACGGGACAGGTCCAACAATGAGCAGTTCTTC
CDR3: CATSRRDRSNNEQFF

size: -
D: -
J: TRBJ1-5
V: TRBV19
DNA: TGTGCCAGTAGCTGGGAGGGGAATCAGCCCCAGCATTTT
CDR3: CASSWEGNQPQHF

size: -
D: -
J: TRBJ2-1
V: TRBV9
DNA: TGTGCCAGCAGCGTAAATACGGGCAATGAGCAGTTCTTC
CDR3: CASSVNTGNEQFF

size: -
D: -
J: TRBJ2-7
V: TRBV20-1
DNA: TGCAGTGCTGTTACAGGAACGAAGCAGTACTTC
CDR3: CSAVTGTKQYF

size: -
D: TRBD1
J: TRBJ1-2
V: TRBV6-1
DNA: TGTGCCAGCAGGGCACTGGACAGGATTTATGGCTACACCTTC
CDR3: CASRALDRIYGYTF

size: -
D: TRBD1
J: TRBJ1-3
V: TRBV5-4
DNA: TGTGCCAGCAGCAAACAGGGGGTGGGAAACACCATATATTTT
CDR3: CASSKQGVGNTIYF

size: -
D: -
J: TRBJ2-5
V: TRBV11-3
DNA: TGTGCCAGCAGCAACCGGGGTCAAGAGACCCAGTACTTC
CDR3: CASSNRGQETQYF

size: -
D: -
J: TRBJ2-3
V: TRBV10-3
DNA: TGTGCCATCAGTGAGTCCTTGGGGGCAGACACAGATACGCAGTATTTT
CDR3: CAISESLGADTDTQYF